These 26 T cell receptor beta chains originate from one sample sequenced in a study of cytomegalovirus exposure and HLA in healthy donors. The PCR had 60 Vbeta and 13 Jbeta primers. The assay was immunoSEQ multiplex PCR, and TCRdb's table has in-frame clones only and misses some. The repertoire holds about 82,000 clones, with approximately 60% as singletons. Material for sequencing was PBMCs. These receptors came from a woman in her forties or fifties in good health and CMV-seropositive.

V gene TRBV15 combines with J gene TRBJ2-7; no reliable D call. This CDR3 spans 13 amino acids. V dropped 0 bases and J dropped 7 bases, with 10 bases sitting between them. Germline assignment: CDR1 LNHNV and CDR2 YYDKDF (reference sequence). Here the CDR3 DNA reads TGTGCCACCAGCAGAGATTCCGCGTCGGAGCAGTACTTC. Translation: CATSRDSASEQYF. Filled out from reference TRBV15 and TRBJ2-7, the complete variable domain reads DAMVIQNPRYQVTQFGKPVTLSCSQTLNHNVMYWYQQKSSQAPKLLFHYYDKDFNNEADTPDNFQSRRPNTSFCFLDIRSPGLGDTAMYLCATSRDSASEQYFGPGTRLTVT.

This clone was observed a few times. This chain connects TRBV5-1 to TRBJ1-6; TRBD1 matches 8 bases. Germline V gene sequence: CDR1 SGHRS, CDR2 YFSETQ. This CDR3 is built from 16 residues. J lost 5 bases, V lost 3 bases, and 7 bases had no gene match. The CDR3 reads CASSSDRGRDNSPLHF. CDR3 nucleotide sequence: TGCGCCAGCAGCTCAGACAGGGGCAGGGATAATTCACCCCTCCACTTT.

The chain links TRBV2 to TRBJ1-5; the D gene is possibly TRBD1 (6 bases). With 4 bases removed from V and 4 bases from J, the gap between germline ends came to 11 bases. This CDR3 is 14 amino acids long. Germline-derived CDR1 and CDR2 are SNHLY and FYNNEI. CDR3 DNA sequence: TGTGCCAGCAGTGGGACAGTAAGAAATCAGCCCCAGCATTTT. It yields the protein CASSGTVRNQPQHF.

The chain links TRBV6-1 to TRBJ2-7, with 12 bases fitting TRBD2. Germline trimming cut 6 bases from V and 4 bases from J; bases unmatched to any gene: 4. The V gene's germline CDR1 is MNHNS and CDR2 SASEGT. This CDR3 is 14 amino acids long. The CDR3 DNA reads as TGTGCCAGCAGCTGGACTAGCGGGATGTACGAGCAGTACTTC. Translation: CASSWTSGMYEQYF.

The chain carries TRBV2 and TRBJ1-2; D gene unclear. V lost 2 bases and J 4 bases, leaving 8 bases between the germline ends. From germline, CDR1 is SNHLY and CDR2 FYNNEI. The CDR3 has 13 amino acids. Here the CDR3 DNA reads TGTGCCAGCAGTGAAACAGAATTCTATGGCTACACCTTC. Its translation is CASSETEFYGYTF.

This clone showed up just a few times. The chain has TRBV9 and TRBJ2-5, with 7 nucleotides matching TRBD1. V shed 3 bases and J 5 bases; nucleotides not matched to a gene: 10. This CDR3 is built from 15 residues. Germline V CDR1 and CDR2: SGDLS, YYNGEE. The CDR3 region is CASSADSQGWETQYF. DNA for the CDR3: TGTGCCAGCAGCGCGGATTCACAGGGGTGGGAGACCCAGTACTTC.

The genes are TRBV6-1 and TRBJ1-5; 10 bases map to TRBD1. With V trimmed by 6 bases and J by 7 bases, 9 bases remained unmatched. Germline V gives CDR1 MNHNS, CDR2 SASEGT. This CDR3 spans 15 amino acids. CDR3 loop: CASSPGQGSSQPQHF. The CDR3 DNA sequence: TGTGCCAGCAGCCCGGGACAGGGGTCATCGCAGCCCCAGCATTTT.

The CDR3 region is CASSPRENTQHF. The CDR3 bases are TGTGCCAGCAGCCCCCGGGAAAACACCCAGCATTTT. This sequence joins TRBV2 and TRBJ1-5; D uncertain. Germline lookup yields CDR1 SNHLY and CDR2 FYNNEI. V gave up 6 bases and J gave up 11 bases, with 14 bases separating them. This CDR3 contains 12 residues.

The chain employs TRBV28 and TRBJ1-2; 10 bases fit TRBD1. Germline V gene lookup returns CDR1 MDHEN and CDR2 SYDVKM. With 5 bases clipped from V and 2 bases from J, the junction kept 2 bases outside the gene matches. The CDR3 sequence is 14 residues long. The chain's CDR3 is CASSEGQGNYGYTF. CDR3 coding DNA: TGTGCCAGCAGTGAGGGACAGGGGAACTATGGCTACACCTTC.

V usage is TRBV5-1 and J usage is TRBJ2-7; TRBD1 matches at 7 bases. After removal of 4 bases from V and 3 bases from J, the junction contained 7 bases not matched to a gene. In germline, CDR1 is SGHRS, CDR2 YFSETQ. The CDR3 is made up of 14 amino acids. The CDR3 coding sequence is TGCGCCAGCAGCAGAGGACAGGCGCTCTACGAGCAGTACTTC. Residues: CASSRGQALYEQYF.

V is TRBV18 and J is TRBJ2-7; TRBD2 matches 9 bases. There are 16 residues in the CDR3. The J segment lost 8 bases and the V segment lost 3 bases, leaving 14 bases of the junction unmatched. The V gene's germline CDR1 is KGHSH and CDR2 LQKENI. Written as DNA, the CDR3 is TGTGCCAGCTCACCCGAGGGTAGCGGGGGTTCGGGCAAGCAGTACTTC. Translation gives CASSPEGSGGSGKQYF. The variable domain in full, completed from reference TRBV18 and TRBJ2-7, reads NAGVMQNPRHLVRRRGQEARLRCSPMKGHSHVYWYRQLPEEGLKFMVYLQKENIIDESGMPKERFSAEFPKEGPSILRIQQVVRGDSAAYFCASSPEGSGGSGKQYFGPGTRLTVT.

In this sample, this clone turned up a few times. The gene calls are TRBV13 and TRBJ1-1, with 7 bases fitting TRBD1. The V segment lost 1 base and the J segment 0 bases; nucleotides outside the gene matches: 2. This CDR3 region has 15 residues. Germline CDR1 and CDR2: PRHDT and FYEKMQ (reference sequence). The DNA of the CDR3 is TGTGCCAGCAGCTTAGCCGGGACAGTGAACACTGAAGCTTTCTTT. Its translation: CASSLAGTVNTEAFF.

V and J are TRBV15 and TRBJ2-1, with TRBD1 matching over 10 bases. The CDR3 runs to 17 residues. After removal of 5 bases from V and 5 bases from J, the junction contained 12 bases not matched to a gene. The germline V gene has CDR1 LNHNV and CDR2 YYDKDF (reference sequence). DNA for the CDR3: TGTGCCACCAGCGGGGACAGGGGTGAGGTCTGGCACAATGAGCAGTTCTTC. Translated: CATSGDRGEVWHNEQFF.

The sample holds one count of this clone. V usage is TRBV28 and J usage is TRBJ2-7, with TRBD1 identical over 10 bases. This CDR3 is 13 amino acids long. V lost 6 bases to trimming and J lost 5 bases; unmatched junction nucleotides: 4. Germline V gene data show CDR1 as MDHEN and CDR2 as SYDVKM. The CDR3 DNA follows: TGTGCCAGCAGAGGGACAGGGGACCACGAGCAGTACTTC. Translating gives CASRGTGDHEQYF.

The V gene is TRBV10-3, the J gene TRBJ1-5, with a weak D call TRBD1 (5 bases). V lost 2 bases and J 11 bases, leaving 22 bases between the germline ends. CDR1 is ENHRY and CDR2 is SYGVKD in the germline V gene. The CDR3 sequence is 16 residues long. The DNA for the CDR3 is TGTGCCATCAGTGAGAATATGCCGGGGACTGCTGAGGCCCAGCATTTT. It translates to CAISENMPGTAEAQHF.

This chain connects TRBV9 to TRBJ2-5; D unresolved. This CDR3 has 15 residues. The germline gives CDR1 SGDLS, CDR2 YYNGEE. Trimming left V 0 bases short and J 1 base short, with 10 bases between. CDR3 bases: TGTGCCAGCAGCGTAGAAACGACAACCCAAGAGACCCAGTACTTC. It encodes CASSVETTTQETQYF.

J is TRBJ1-1 and V is TRBV7-3, with unresolved D. The CDR3 consists of 14 residues. Trimming took off 2 bases at V and 1 base at J, with 8 bases between the two ends. Germline V lookup: CDR1 SGHTA, CDR2 FQGTGA. CDR3 in amino acids: CASSLGTANTEAFF. The CDR3 DNA reads TGTGCCAGCAGCTTAGGAACAGCGAACACTGAAGCTTTCTTT.

This clone was counted a few times. CDR3 nucleotides: TGTGCCTGGAGCCCGGGGACACCAGATACGCAGTATTTT. It translates to CAWSPGTPDTQYF. The chain employs TRBV30 and TRBJ2-3, with D possibly matching TRBD1 (6 bases). Trimming took off 3 bases at V and 4 bases at J, with 11 bases between the two ends. CDR3 length: 13 amino acids. Germline CDR1 and CDR2: GTSNPN and SVGIG (reference sequence).

The CDR3 sequence: CAWISGGKGPNEKLFF. The DNA of the CDR3 is TGTGCCTGGATCTCGGGGGGGAAGGGACCTAATGAAAAACTGTTTTTT. The J gene is TRBJ1-4, the V gene TRBV30; D might be TRBD1 (5 bases). V was trimmed by 4 bases and J by 3 bases, leaving 18 bases between them. The CDR3 is made up of 16 amino acids. CDR1 GTSNPN and CDR2 SVGIG come from the germline V gene (reference sequence). The complete variable domain, with remaining parts taken from reference TRBV30 and TRBJ1-4, reads SQTIHQWPATLVQPVGSPLSLECTVEGTSNPNLYWYRQAAGRGLQLLFYSVGIGQISSEVPQNLSASRPQDRQFILSSKKLLLSDSGFYLCAWISGGKGPNEKLFFGSGTQLSVL.

The rearrangement uses TRBV5-1 and TRBJ2-7; tentative D call: TRBD2 (6 bases). V lost 0 bases and J 5 bases, leaving 12 bases between the germline ends. The CDR3 has 14 residues. Germline V gene sequence: CDR1 SGHRS, CDR2 YFSETQ. CDR3 DNA sequence: TGCGCCAGCAGCTTGGAACTAGCTTTCCACGAGCAGTACTTC. It encodes CASSLELAFHEQYF.

The chain has TRBV10-3 and TRBJ1-2; 11 positions match TRBD1. The CDR3 consists of 16 residues. V dropped 2 bases and J dropped 5; count of bases not matched to a gene: 7. Germline assignment: CDR1 ENHRY and CDR2 SYGVKD. CDR3 in amino acids: CAISEPGTGGDYGYTF. CDR3 nucleotides: TGTGCCATCAGTGAGCCGGGGACAGGGGGGGATTATGGCTACACCTTC.

The genes are TRBV7-7 and TRBJ2-1; 14 bases are a match to TRBD2. Germline V lookup: CDR1 SSHAT, CDR2 FNYEAQ (reference sequence). V shed 3 bases, J shed 7 bases, and the junction held 2 bases outside the gene matches. The CDR3 sequence is 15 residues long. The DNA of the CDR3 is TGTGCCAGCAGCTTGACTAGCGGGGGGGGTAATGAGCAGTTCTTC. It is translated as CASSLTSGGGNEQFF.

The table lists this clone with a few counts. This chain connects TRBV6-1 to TRBJ2-2; 9 bases line up with TRBD2. This CDR3 has 16 residues. Germline V gene data show CDR1 as MNHNS and CDR2 as SASEGT. The ends lost 4 bases at V and 4 bases at J; junction bases unmatched: 7. CDR3 sequence: CASSGGGAEGTGELFF. The CDR3 DNA sequence: TGTGCCAGCAGTGGCGGGGGGGCCGAAGGCACCGGGGAGCTGTTTTTT.

This rearrangement joins TRBV6-5 to TRBJ1-6; 10 nucleotides align to TRBD1. Germline V lookup: CDR1 MNHEY, CDR2 SVGAGI. CDR3 length equals 15 residues. V dropped 5 bases and J dropped 5; count of bases not matched to a gene: 3. The DNA for the CDR3 is TGTGCCAGCAGTAGACAGGGGGCCGATAATTCACCCCTCCACTTT. Protein: CASSRQGADNSPLHF.

The chain uses TRBV6-5 and TRBJ2-6; 8 bases are shared with TRBD1. This CDR3 region has 15 residues. The junction had 2 bases not matched to a gene; V was cut back by 5 bases and J by 2 bases. Germline V gives CDR1 MNHEY, CDR2 SVGAGI. The CDR3 here is CASSQTGAGANVLTF. The CDR3 coding sequence is TGTGCCAGCAGTCAGACAGGGGCTGGGGCCAACGTCCTGACTTTC.

V gene TRBV19 combines with J gene TRBJ2-2, with D possibly matching TRBD2 (7 bases). The ends were cut back, 8 bases at V and 0 bases at J, with 10 bases in the middle. The germline CDR1 and CDR2 sequences are LNHDA and SQIVND (reference sequence). The CDR3 runs to 14 residues. CDR3 protein: CASGRGTNTGELFF. Written as DNA, the CDR3 is TGTGCCAGTGGGAGGGGGACGAACACCGGGGAGCTGTTTTTT.